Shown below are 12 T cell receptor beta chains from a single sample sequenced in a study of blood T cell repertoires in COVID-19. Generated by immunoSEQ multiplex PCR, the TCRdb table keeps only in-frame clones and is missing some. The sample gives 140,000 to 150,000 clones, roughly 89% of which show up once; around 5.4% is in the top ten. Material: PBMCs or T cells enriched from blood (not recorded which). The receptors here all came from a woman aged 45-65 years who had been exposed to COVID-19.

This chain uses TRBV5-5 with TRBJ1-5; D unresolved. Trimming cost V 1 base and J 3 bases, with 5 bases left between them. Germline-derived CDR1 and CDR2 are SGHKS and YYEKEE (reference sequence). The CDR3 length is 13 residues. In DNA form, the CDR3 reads TGTGCCAGCAGCTTGACAGTCAATCAGCCCCAGCATTTT. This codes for CASSLTVNQPQHF. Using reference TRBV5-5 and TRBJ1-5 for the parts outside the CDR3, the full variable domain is DAGVTQSPTHLIKTRGQQVTLRCSPISGHKSVSWYQQVLGQGPQFIFQYYEKEERGRGNFPDRFSARQFPNYSSELNVNALLLGDSALYLCASSLTVNQPQHFGDGTRLSIL.

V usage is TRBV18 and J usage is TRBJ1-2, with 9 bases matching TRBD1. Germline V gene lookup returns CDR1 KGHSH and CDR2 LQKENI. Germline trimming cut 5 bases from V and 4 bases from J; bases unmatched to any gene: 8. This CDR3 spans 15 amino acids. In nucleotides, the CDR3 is TGTGCCAGCTCAGCCTTACAGGGGGCGGGCTATGGCTACACCTTC. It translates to CASSALQGAGYGYTF.

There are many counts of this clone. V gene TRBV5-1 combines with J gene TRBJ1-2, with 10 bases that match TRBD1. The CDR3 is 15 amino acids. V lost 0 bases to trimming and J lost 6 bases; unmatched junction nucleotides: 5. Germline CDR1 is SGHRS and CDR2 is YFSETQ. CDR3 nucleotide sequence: TGCGCCAGCAGCTTGGAGGGACAGGGGTTCGATGGCTACACCTTC. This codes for CASSLEGQGFDGYTF.

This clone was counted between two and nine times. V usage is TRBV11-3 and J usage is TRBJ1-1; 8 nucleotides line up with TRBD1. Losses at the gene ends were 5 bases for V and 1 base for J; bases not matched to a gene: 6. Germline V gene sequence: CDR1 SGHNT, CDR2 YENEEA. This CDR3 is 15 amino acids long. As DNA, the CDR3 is TGTGCCAGCAGCGGACAGGGTGGGAAGAACACTGAAGCTTTCTTT. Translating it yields CASSGQGGKNTEAFF.

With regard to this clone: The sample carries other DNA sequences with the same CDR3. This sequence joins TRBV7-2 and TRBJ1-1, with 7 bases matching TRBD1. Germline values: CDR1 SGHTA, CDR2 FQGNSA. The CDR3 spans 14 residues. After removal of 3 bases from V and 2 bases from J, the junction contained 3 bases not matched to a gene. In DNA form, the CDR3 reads TGTGCCAGCAGCTTGAGACAGGGTAACACTGAAGCTTTCTTT. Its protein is CASSLRQGNTEAFF.

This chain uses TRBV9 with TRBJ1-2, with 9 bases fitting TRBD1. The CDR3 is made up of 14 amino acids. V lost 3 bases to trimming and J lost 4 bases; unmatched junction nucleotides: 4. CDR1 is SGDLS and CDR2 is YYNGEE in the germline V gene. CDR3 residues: CASSGTTGGYGYTF. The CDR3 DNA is TGTGCCAGCAGCGGTACGACAGGGGGCTATGGCTACACCTTC.

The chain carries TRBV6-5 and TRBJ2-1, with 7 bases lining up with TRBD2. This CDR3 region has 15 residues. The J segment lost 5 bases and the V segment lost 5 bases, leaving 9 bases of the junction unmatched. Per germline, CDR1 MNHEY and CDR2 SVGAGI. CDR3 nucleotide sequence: TGTGCCAGCAGTCGGATAGCGGGTGGTAACAATGAGCAGTTCTTC. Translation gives CASSRIAGGNNEQFF.

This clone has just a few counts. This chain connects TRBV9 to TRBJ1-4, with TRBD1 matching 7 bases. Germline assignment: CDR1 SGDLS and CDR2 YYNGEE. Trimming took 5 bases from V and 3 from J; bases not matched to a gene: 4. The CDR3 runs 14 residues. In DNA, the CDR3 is TGTGCCAGCAGTCCGGGACAGCCTAATGAAAAACTGTTTTTT. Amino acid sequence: CASSPGQPNEKLFF.

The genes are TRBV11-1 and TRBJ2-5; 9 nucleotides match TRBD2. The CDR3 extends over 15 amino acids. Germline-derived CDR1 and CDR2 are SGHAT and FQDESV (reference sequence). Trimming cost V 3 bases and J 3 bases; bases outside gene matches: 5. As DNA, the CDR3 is TGTGCCAGCAGCTTCCCGCTAGCGGGAAAAGAGACCCAGTACTTC. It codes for CASSFPLAGKETQYF.

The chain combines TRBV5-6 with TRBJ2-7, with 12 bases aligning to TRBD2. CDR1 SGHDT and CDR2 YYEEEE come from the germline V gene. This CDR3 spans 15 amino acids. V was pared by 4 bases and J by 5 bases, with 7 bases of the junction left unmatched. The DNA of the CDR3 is TGTGCCAGCAGCCCTAGCGGGAGGGCCCTTCACGAGCAGTACTTC. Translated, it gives CASSPSGRALHEQYF.

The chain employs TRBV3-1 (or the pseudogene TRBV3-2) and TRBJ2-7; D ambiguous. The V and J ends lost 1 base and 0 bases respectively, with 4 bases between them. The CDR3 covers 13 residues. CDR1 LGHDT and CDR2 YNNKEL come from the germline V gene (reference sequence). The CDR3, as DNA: TGTGCCAGCAGCCAAGTACTCTCCTACGAGCAGTACTTC. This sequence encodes CASSQVLSYEQYF.

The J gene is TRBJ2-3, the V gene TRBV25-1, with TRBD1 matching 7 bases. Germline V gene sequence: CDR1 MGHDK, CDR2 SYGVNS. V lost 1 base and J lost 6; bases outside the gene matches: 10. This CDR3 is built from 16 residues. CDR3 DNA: TGTGCCAGCAGTGAATGGGGCAGGGGGTCGGTGGATACGCAGTATTTT. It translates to CASSEWGRGSVDTQYF.